The rows below give T cell receptor beta chains drawn from one sample of a study of blood T cell repertoires in COVID-19. Clones were sequenced by immunoSEQ multiplex PCR, and TCRdb holds only the in-frame ones, with some missing. The sample has some 66,000 clones; 85% to 90% are singletons. Material: peripheral blood. The receptors here all came from a man aged 45 to 65 with active COVID-19. CDR3s leave out the opening cysteine and the closing phenylalanine or tryptophan.

j_call,v_call,cdr3_aa
TRBJ2-7,TRBV7-8,ASSSGLAGGSEQY
TRBJ1-1,TRBV6-5,ASSYSGSTGATEAF
TRBJ2-6,TRBV19,ASNGGSGANVLT
TRBJ2-6,TRBV2,ASSPDRGGANVLT
TRBJ2-3,TRBV2,ATSLGSGPADTQY
TRBJ1-5,TRBV6-6,ASSYNSNQPQH
TRBJ2-1,TRBV30,AWEVGIEQF
TRBJ1-6,TRBV5-6,ASRQAHNSPLH
TRBJ1-1,TRBV12-3/TRBV12-4,ASRDMNTEAF
TRBJ2-1,TRBV9,ASSEWGQGNNEQF
TRBJ1-2,TRBV11-2,ASSVGQLDGYT